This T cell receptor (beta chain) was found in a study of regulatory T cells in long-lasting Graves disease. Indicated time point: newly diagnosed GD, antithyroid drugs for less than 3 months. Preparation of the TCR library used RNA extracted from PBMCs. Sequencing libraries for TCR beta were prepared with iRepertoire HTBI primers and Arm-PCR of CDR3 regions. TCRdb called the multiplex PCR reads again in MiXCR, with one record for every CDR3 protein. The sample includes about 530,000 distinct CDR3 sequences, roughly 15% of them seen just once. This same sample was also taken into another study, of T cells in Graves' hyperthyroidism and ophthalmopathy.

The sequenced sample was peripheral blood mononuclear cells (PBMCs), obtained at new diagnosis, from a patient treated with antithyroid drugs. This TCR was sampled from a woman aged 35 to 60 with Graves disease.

The CDR3 DNA is TGTGCCAGCAGCTTGAAGACAGGGAATTCAGAGACCCAGTACTTC. As protein: CASSLKTGNSETQYF. J is TRBJ2-5 and V is TRBV5-6; TRBD1 matches 7 bases. The CDR3 sequence is 15 residues long. V lost 1 base to trimming and J lost 4 bases; unmatched junction nucleotides: 7. Germline V gene sequence: CDR1 SGHDT, CDR2 YYEEEE.